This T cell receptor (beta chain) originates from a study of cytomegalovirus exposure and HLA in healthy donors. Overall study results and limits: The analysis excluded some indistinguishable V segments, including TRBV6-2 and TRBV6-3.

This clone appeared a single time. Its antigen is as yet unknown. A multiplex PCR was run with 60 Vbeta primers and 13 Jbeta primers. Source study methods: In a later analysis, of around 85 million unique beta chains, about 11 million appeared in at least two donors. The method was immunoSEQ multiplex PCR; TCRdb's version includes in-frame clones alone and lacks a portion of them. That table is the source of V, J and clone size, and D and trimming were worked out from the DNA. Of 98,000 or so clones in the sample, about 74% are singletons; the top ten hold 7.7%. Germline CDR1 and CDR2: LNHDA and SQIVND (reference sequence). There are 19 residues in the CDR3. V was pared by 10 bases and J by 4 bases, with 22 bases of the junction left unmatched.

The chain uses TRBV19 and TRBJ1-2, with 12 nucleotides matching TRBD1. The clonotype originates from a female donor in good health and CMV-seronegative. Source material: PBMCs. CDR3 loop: CATTPLPGQGATTPYGYTF. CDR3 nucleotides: TGTGCCACTACTCCCCTTCCGGGACAGGGGGCGACTACCCCCTATGGCTACACCTTC.